The clone carrying this TCR beta chain has only a few counts. Its antigen is undetermined. This CDR3 region has 16 residues. V was shortened by 4 bases and J by 2 bases, with 17 bases between the two germline ends. Looked up from germline, CDR1 is SGHNT and CDR2 is YYREEE (reference sequence). This sample is drawn from a study of beta chain features in type 1 diabetes. Reverse transcribing all isolated RNA meant expressed TCRB transcripts were sequenced. Generated by immunoSEQ multiplex PCR, the TCRdb table keeps only in-frame clones and is missing some. The sample includes under 450,000 clones, around 14% seen only once; the top ten take approximately 0.038%. Study results and limitations: Among type 1 diabetes patients, VDJ junctions had fewer insertions and more deletions. A closer apparent resemblance between naive, central memory and Treg TCRB repertoires was seen in patients than in healthy donors. cDNA-based reads could over-represent cells with high TCR expression.

Specimen: naive CD4+ T cells from blood. This receptor was obtained from a man aged 25 to 40 in good health. The chain has TRBV5-4 and TRBJ2-3; possibly TRBD2 for D (5 bases). Here the CDR3 DNA reads TGTGCCAGCAGCGACGGTCGGGGAGCGTTCACAGATACGCAGTATTTT. Its translation: CASSDGRGAFTDTQYF.